This TCR beta chain was captured in a study of blood T cell repertoires in COVID-19. Across the study: T cells, B-cell-depleted T cells, or PBMCs provided the cDNA or gDNA that served as material.

Seattle-derived patients entered the study during active infection and were followed longitudinally. Produced via immunoSEQ multiplex PCR; TCRdb's table is partial and in-frame only. The sample yields about 230,000 clones, 65% to 90% seen once. This TCR came from a middle-aged man with COVID-19, enrolled during active disease. Input material: peripheral blood.

The CDR3 sequence: CASSDPDRGPQETQYF. The CDR3 DNA reads as TGTGCCAGCAGCGACCCGGACAGGGGCCCCCAAGAGACCCAGTACTTC. This rearrangement joins TRBV9 to TRBJ2-5; 9 bases align to TRBD1. CDR1 is SGDLS, CDR2 YYNGEE, per germline. This CDR3 is 16 amino acids long. Trimming took 3 bases from V and 1 from J; bases not matched to a gene: 7. The full variable domain, in which reference TRBV9 and TRBJ2-5 provide the parts outside the CDR3, is DSGVTQTPKHLITATGQRVTLRCSPRSGDLSVYWYQQSLDQGLQFLIQYYNGEERAKGNILERFSAQQFPDLHSELNLSSLELGDSALYFCASSDPDRGPQETQYFGPGTRLLVL.